These 32 T cell receptor beta chains share one sample of origin, sequenced in a study of radiotherapy plus CTLA-4 blockade in lung cancer. Produced via immunoSEQ multiplex PCR; TCRdb's table is partial and in-frame only. The sample has approximately 110,000 clones, roughly 86% seen once. The input for sequencing was peripheral blood, taken from a patient treated with radiotherapy plus ipilimumab. The receptor set was obtained from a human donor with non-small cell lung cancer that progressed on radiotherapy plus ipilimumab. Some clones in this sample may be carry-over from other donors' samples.

The chain recombines TRBV9 with TRBJ1-1; D is unresolved. Looked up from germline, CDR1 is SGDLS and CDR2 is YYNGEE. V was pared by 1 base and J by 3 bases, with 10 bases between. This CDR3 comprises 14 residues. CDR3 sequence reads: CASSVLYSDTEAFF. The CDR3 DNA reads as TGTGCCAGCAGCGTATTGTATTCAGACACTGAAGCTTTCTTT.

The rearrangement joins TRBV29-1 to TRBJ2-1, with 12 bases fitting TRBD2. Looked up from germline, CDR1 is SQVTM and CDR2 is ANQGSEA. This CDR3 has 15 amino acids. Germline trimming cut 4 bases from V and 8 bases from J; bases unmatched to any gene: 9. CDR3 residues: CSVVPWLAGGYEQFF. Written as DNA, the CDR3 is TGCAGCGTTGTACCGTGGCTAGCGGGGGGGTATGAGCAGTTCTTC.

The CDR3 nucleotides are TGTGCCATCAGCTCAGGACAGTCGGTGACAGATACGCAGTATTTT. It is translated as CAISSGQSVTDTQYF. This chain links TRBV10-3 with TRBJ2-3, with TRBD1 as a possible D gene (6 bases). The CDR3 is made up of 15 amino acids. The germline V gene encodes CDR1 ENHRY and CDR2 SYGVKD. The V gene lost 6 bases and the J gene lost 3 bases, with 16 bases spanning the gap.

This rearrangement joins TRBV7-3 to TRBJ2-7, with D unclear. Germline V gene data show CDR1 as SGHTA and CDR2 as FQGTGA. The CDR3 is 14 amino acids. Trimming cost V 2 bases and J 3 bases, with 11 bases left between them. The CDR3 DNA is TGTGCCAGCAGCTTAGCCGGGTCCGGCTACGAGCAGTACTTC. Amino acids: CASSLAGSGYEQYF.

The rearrangement links TRBV7-2 to TRBJ2-7; 7 positions match TRBD2. With V trimmed by 5 bases and J by 0 bases, 7 bases remained unmatched. Per germline, CDR1 SGHTA and CDR2 FQGNSA. CDR3 size: 15 residues. DNA of the CDR3: TGTGCCAGCAGCCGTGGGGGGGAGTACTCCTACGAGCAGTACTTC. This translates into CASSRGGEYSYEQYF.

The genes are TRBV21-1 and TRBJ1-6. TRBV21-1 is noted as a pseudogene. This CDR3 is built from 15 residues. CDR3 loop: CASSIRTPENSPLHF. CDR3 coding DNA: TGTGCCAGCAGCATCAGGACGCCTGAGAATTCACCCCTCCACTTT.

The gene calls are TRBV4-3 and TRBJ2-2, with D perhaps matching TRBD1 (6 bases). V was shortened by 4 bases and J by 6 bases, with 12 bases between the two germline ends. The CDR3 extends over 14 amino acids. Germline V lookup: CDR1 LGHNA, CDR2 YSLEER. This chain's CDR3 is CASSPRTVAGELFF. The CDR3 region has the DNA TGCGCCAGCAGCCCTCGGACAGTCGCCGGGGAGCTGTTTTTT.

The J gene is TRBJ1-2, the V gene TRBV2, with TRBD1 as a possible D gene (6 bases). The CDR3 is 13 amino acids. The germline gives CDR1 SNHLY, CDR2 FYNNEI. V was shortened by 7 bases and J by 5 bases, with 14 bases between the two germline ends. The CDR3 region is CASKAGDRYGYTF. CDR3 coding DNA: TGTGCCAGCAAGGCAGGGGATCGGTATGGCTACACCTTC.

The chain joins TRBV9 to TRBJ2-7; possibly TRBD1 for D (5 bases). CDR1 and CDR2 from the germline V gene are SGDLS and YYNGEE. The CDR3 runs to 13 residues. The ends were cut back, 3 bases at V and 6 bases at J, with 13 bases in the middle. The CDR3 sequence: CASSATDSTEQYF. The DNA of the CDR3 is TGTGCCAGCAGCGCCACCGACAGTACCGAGCAGTACTTC.

This clone has a single count. This rearrangement joins TRBV10-3 to TRBJ1-5; the match to TRBD1 covers 9 bases. There are 14 residues in the CDR3. The trim removed 11 bases at V and 2 bases at J, leaving 7 bases unmatched. Germline CDR1 is ENHRY and CDR2 is SYGVKD. CDR3 coding DNA: TGTGCCGTAAGGACAGGGGTAGGCAATCAGCCCCAGCATTTT. Translation: CAVRTGVGNQPQHF.

This rearrangement joins TRBV4-3 to TRBJ2-1, with no clear D. V lost 0 bases and J 5 bases, leaving 5 bases between the germline ends. Germline CDR1 reads LGHNA; CDR2 reads YSLEER. CDR3 length: 13 amino acids. The CDR3 sequence: CASSQEYNNEQFF. The CDR3 DNA follows: TGCGCCAGCAGCCAAGAATATAACAATGAGCAGTTCTTC.

V usage is TRBV5-1 and J usage is TRBJ2-6; no definite D call. The CDR3 runs 16 residues. Germline CDR1 and CDR2: SGHRS and YFSETQ. Between the trimmed V and J ends, which lost 1 base and 0 bases, there was a span of 8 bases. The CDR3 loop reads CASSLRIHSGANVLTF. The CDR3 bases are TGCGCCAGCAGCTTGCGTATTCACTCTGGGGCCAACGTCCTGACTTTC.

V gene TRBV5-6 combines with J gene TRBJ2-3; D gene uncertain. Germline CDR1 is SGHDT and CDR2 is YYEEEE. CDR3 size: 16 residues. Trimming removed 0 bases from V and 2 bases from J, with 13 bases in between. The CDR3 loop reads CASSLAQDGITDTQYF. The CDR3 DNA sequence: TGTGCCAGCAGCTTGGCGCAGGACGGTATCACAGATACGCAGTATTTT.

The chain employs TRBV11-3 and TRBJ2-3, with D unclear. This CDR3 has 13 amino acids. The V gene's germline CDR1 is SGHNT and CDR2 YENEEA. V shed 1 base and J shed 3 bases, with 5 bases lying between them. The CDR3 loop reads CASSLASTDTQYF. CDR3 sequence (DNA): TGTGCCAGCAGCTTAGCGTCTACAGATACGCAGTATTTT.

The chain joins TRBV6-5 to TRBJ2-7; perhaps TRBD2 as D (6 bases). In germline, CDR1 is MNHEY, CDR2 SVGAGI. V gave up 11 bases and J gave up 3 bases, with 20 bases separating them. The CDR3 totals 14 residues. The CDR3 DNA sequence: TGTGCCGGGAAGGGGTCCTCGGGAGTCTACGAGCAGTACTTC. Translation gives CAGKGSSGVYEQYF.

The CDR3 loop is CASRTTGVNTEAFF. The CDR3 DNA is TGTGCCAGCAGGACGACAGGGGTGAACACTGAAGCTTTCTTT. The chain carries TRBV6-1 and TRBJ1-1, with TRBD1 matching over 8 bases. J gave up 0 bases and V 6 bases, and 3 bases lay outside the gene matches. Germline CDR1 reads MNHNS; CDR2 reads SASEGT. The CDR3 is made up of 14 amino acids.

This clone was detected only a few times. The chain uses TRBV9 and TRBJ2-5; possible D gene TRBD2, 5 bases. The CDR3 is made up of 15 amino acids. CDR1 SGDLS and CDR2 YYNGEE come from the germline V gene. The germline V and J ends were trimmed by 4 bases and 2 bases, with 15 bases remaining between them. Written as DNA, the CDR3 is TGTGCCAGCAGCCTTCTCGACGGGGTACAAGAGACCCAGTACTTC. Protein: CASSLLDGVQETQYF.

This chain links TRBV5-1 with TRBJ1-1, with D hard to call. From germline, CDR1 is SGHRS and CDR2 YFSETQ. V gave up 4 bases and J gave up 0 bases, with 13 bases separating them. The CDR3 is 15 amino acids. CDR3 nucleotides: TGCGCCAGCAGCGCCAGTGGGCAGATGAACACTGAAGCTTTCTTT. It translates to CASSASGQMNTEAFF.

The V call is TRBV27, the J call TRBJ1-1; tentatively, D is TRBD1 (5 bases). This CDR3 region has 17 residues. Germline CDR1 MNHEY, CDR2 SMNVEV (reference sequence). V was cut by 4 bases and J by 1 base, with 19 bases left in between. CDR3 DNA: TGTGCCAGCAGTTGGGGTGAGGGGTACAGCCCGAACACTGAAGCTTTCTTT. Translation gives CASSWGEGYSPNTEAFF.

The chain links TRBV19 to TRBJ2-4; 7 positions agree with TRBD2. Per germline, CDR1 LNHDA and CDR2 SQIVND (reference sequence). V gave up 1 base and J gave up 9 bases; unmatched junction bases: 3. The CDR3 covers 13 residues. The CDR3, as DNA: TGTGCCAGTAGTATAGGACGGGGGGTCATTCAGTACTTC. This gives the protein CASSIGRGVIQYF.

The CDR3 coding sequence is TGCAGCGTGACTCCAGGAGATACGCAGTATTTT. Translation gives CSVTPGDTQYF. The V gene is TRBV29-1, the J gene TRBJ2-3, with D unclear. Germline lookup yields CDR1 SQVTM and CDR2 ANQGSEA. Trimming took 6 bases from V and 5 from J, leaving 9 bases between them. The CDR3 consists of 11 residues.

The chain has TRBV6-1 and TRBJ2-5; D is perhaps TRBD1 or TRBD2 (5 bases each). The DNA end favors TRBJ2-7, so the J call may be wrong. The CDR3 extends over 14 amino acids. Germline V gene sequence: CDR1 MNHNS, CDR2 SASEGT. The CDR3 sequence: CASMRLERGYEQYF. The CDR3 nucleotides are TGTGCCAGCATGAGATTGGAGAGGGGCTACGAGCAGTACTTC.

This chain joins TRBV7-8 and TRBJ2-1; 10 nucleotides agree with TRBD2. Germline V gene sequence: CDR1 SGHVS, CDR2 FQNEAQ. V shed 1 base and J 4 bases; nucleotides not matched to a gene: 4. This CDR3 region has 16 residues. The CDR3 nucleotides read TGTGCCAGCAGCTTAGTAGCGGGGGGCTCTTACAATGAGCAGTTCTTC. It translates to CASSLVAGGSYNEQFF.

V and J are TRBV2 and TRBJ2-5; 9 bases align to TRBD1. V shed 6 bases, J shed 5 bases, and the junction held 4 bases outside the gene matches. Germline CDR1 and CDR2: SNHLY and FYNNEI. The CDR3 is 13 amino acids. CDR3 loop: CASSGTGRETQYF. DNA of the CDR3: TGTGCCAGCAGCGGGACAGGGCGGGAGACCCAGTACTTC.

This clone was observed a handful of times. This sequence joins TRBV19 and TRBJ2-7; D is unclear. CDR3 size: 14 residues. The germline V and J ends were trimmed by 5 bases and 3 bases, with 14 bases remaining between them. Germline-derived CDR1 and CDR2 are LNHDA and SQIVND (reference sequence). The CDR3 loop is CASSPSRTFYEQYF. DNA of the CDR3: TGTGCCAGTAGTCCCTCGAGGACCTTCTACGAGCAGTACTTC.

The rearrangement links TRBV7-6 to TRBJ1-1; D is ambiguous. CDR1 and CDR2 from the germline V gene are SGHVS and FNYEAQ. The CDR3 sequence is 13 residues long. V was cut by 7 bases and J by 2 bases, with 11 bases left in between. DNA of the CDR3: TGTGCCAGCACCGTCCAGAAAAACACTGAAGCTTTCTTT. Its protein is CASTVQKNTEAFF.

This clone was recorded only once. The V gene is TRBV2, the J gene TRBJ2-3; a weak D match, TRBD1 (5 bases). Germline CDR1 reads SNHLY; CDR2 reads FYNNEI. The CDR3 runs to 19 residues. The ends were cut back, 9 bases at V and 1 base at J, with 29 bases in the middle. The CDR3 DNA reads as TGTGCCAGGGGCAGACGCGATGGCAGGGCACAAGGGGGCACAGATACGCAGTATTTT. Residues: CARGRRDGRAQGGTDTQYF.

The chain carries TRBV27 and TRBJ1-1, with TRBD1 matching over 11 bases. Germline values: CDR1 MNHEY, CDR2 SMNVEV (reference sequence). J was trimmed by 4 bases and V by 1 base; bases with no gene match: 5. The CDR3 loop spans 16 amino acids. CDR3: CASSLWTGGWSTEAFF. CDR3 DNA sequence: TGTGCCAGCAGTTTATGGACAGGGGGCTGGAGCACTGAAGCTTTCTTT.

The chain combines TRBV7-9 with TRBJ1-1; D is perhaps TRBD1 (6 bases). V lost 5 bases and J lost 11, with 27 bases in between. Germline assignment: CDR1 SEHNR and CDR2 FQNEAQ (reference sequence). The CDR3 is 16 residues long. CDR3 in amino acids: CASSRPAWTDGVGAFF. CDR3 nucleotide sequence: TGTGCCAGCAGCCGGCCCGCCTGGACAGATGGAGTTGGGGCTTTCTTT.

This sequence joins TRBV4-1 and TRBJ1-4; 9 bases are a match to TRBD1. Germline CDR1 is MGHRA and CDR2 is YSYEKL. J was trimmed by 7 bases and V by 3 bases; bases with no gene match: 18. The CDR3 spans 19 residues. CDR3 residues: CASSQVLSPGQGLGEKLFF. The CDR3 DNA reads as TGCGCCAGCAGCCAGGTTCTGTCGCCGGGACAGGGATTGGGTGAAAAACTGTTTTTT.

This clone has a handful of counts. The V and J genes are TRBV4-1 and TRBJ1-1; TRBD1 aligns across 9 bases. Germline V gene data show CDR1 as MGHRA and CDR2 as YSYEKL. The V gene end was trimmed by 1 base and the J gene end by 5 bases; junction bases not matched to a gene: 5. The CDR3 extends over 15 amino acids. CDR3 DNA sequence: TGCGCCAGCAGCCAAGCTTACAGGGGGCGAACTGAAGCTTTCTTT. Its translation is CASSQAYRGRTEAFF.

The gene calls are TRBV7-2 and TRBJ1-6; the D is unclear. The CDR3 consists of 13 residues. Germline V gene lookup returns CDR1 SGHTA and CDR2 FQGNSA. V lost 5 bases, J lost 8 bases, and 10 bases lay in between. CDR3 in DNA: TGTGCCAGCAGCCGGGCCATGGATTCACCCCTCCACTTT. The encoded protein is CASSRAMDSPLHF.